This record concerns one T cell receptor (beta chain) sequence. The sample belongs to a study of T cell responses to AZD1222 COVID-19 vaccine. The repertoire was sequenced with immunoSEQ multiplex PCR; TCRdb's copy has only in-frame clones and lacks some. The sample yields tens of thousands of clones, roughly 88% seen once. The germline V gene encodes CDR1 MRHNA and CDR2 SNTAGT. The CDR3 has 14 residues. The V and J ends lost 6 bases and 0 bases respectively, with 12 bases between them. The sample in question was peripheral blood, obtained on day 0 of AZD1222 vaccination. This chain joins TRBV6-4 and TRBJ2-7; D is possibly TRBD2 (7 bases). This TCR derives from an adult in good health. The CDR3 sequence is CASRTGGYSYEQYF. The CDR3 region has the DNA TGTGCCAGCAGAACGGGGGGCTACTCCTACGAGCAGTACTTC.